This TCR beta chain was profiled in a study of T cells in Graves' hyperthyroidism and ophthalmopathy. The V gene lost 8 bases and the J gene lost 5 bases, with 21 bases spanning the gap. Per germline, CDR1 WSHSY and CDR2 SAAADI. The CDR3 is 15 amino acids. It was RNA transcripts that yielded the amplified TCR beta CDR3 regions. First-round RT-PCR of the TCR CDR3 relied on the HTBI primer set. TCRdb reprocessed the multiplex PCR reads with MiXCR, giving one entry per CDR3 protein. The repertoire includes about 500,000 distinct CDR3 sequences, over 15% of them detected once, and 15% to 20% sits in the top ten.

The chain is built from TRBV10-2 and TRBJ1-1; D possibly corresponds to TRBD1 (6 bases). This TCR came from a woman under 30 with Graves' hyperthyroidism. Sequencing was carried out using blood. CDR3 sequence: CASRDVWGQRTEAFF. The CDR3 DNA reads as TGCGCCAGCCGGGACGTGTGGGGGCAGAGAACTGAAGCTTTCTTT.